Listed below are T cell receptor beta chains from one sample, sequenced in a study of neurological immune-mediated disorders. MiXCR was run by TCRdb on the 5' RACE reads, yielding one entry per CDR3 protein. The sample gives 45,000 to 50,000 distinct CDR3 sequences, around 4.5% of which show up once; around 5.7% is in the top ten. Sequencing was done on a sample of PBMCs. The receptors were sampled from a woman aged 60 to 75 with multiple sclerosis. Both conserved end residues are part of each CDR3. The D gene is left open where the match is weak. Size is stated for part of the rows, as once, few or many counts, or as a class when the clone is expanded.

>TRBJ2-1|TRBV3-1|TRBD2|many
TGTGCCAGCAGCCTCGGACTAGCGGCAACCTACAATGAGCAGTTCTTC
CASSLGLAATYNEQFF
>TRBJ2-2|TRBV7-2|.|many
TGTGCCAGCAGGAGGGCAAGGGGGATCGCCGGGGAGCTGTTTTTT
CASRRARGIAGELFF
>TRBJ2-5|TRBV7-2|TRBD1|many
TGTGCCAGCAGCGTTGACAGGGCCCAAGAGACCCAGTACTTC
CASSVDRAQETQYF
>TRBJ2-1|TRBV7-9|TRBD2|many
TGTGCCAGCAGCTCCGGACTAGCGGGAGATAATGAGCAGTTCTTC
CASSSGLAGDNEQFF
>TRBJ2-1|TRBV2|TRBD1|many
TGTGCCAGCAGTGCCCTCCGGGACAGGGGGCGCAATGAGCAGTTCTTC
CASSALRDRGRNEQFF
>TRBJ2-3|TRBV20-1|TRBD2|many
TGCAGTGCTAGTAGCGGGGCGACAGATACGCAGTATTTT
CSASSGATDTQYF
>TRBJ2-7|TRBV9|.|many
TGTGCCAGCAGCCGCCCCGAGACGGCAGAGTTCTACGAGCAGTACTTC
CASSRPETAEFYEQYF
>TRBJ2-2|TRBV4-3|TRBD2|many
TGCGCCAGCAGCCAAGGACTAGCCGGGGGGACCGGGGAGCTGTTTTTT
CASSQGLAGGTGELFF
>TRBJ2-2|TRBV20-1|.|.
TGCAGTGCTAGAGGCAGTAGCGGTTTATTTGACACCGGGGAGCTGTTTTTT
CSARGSSGLFDTGELFF
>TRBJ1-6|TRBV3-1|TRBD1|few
TGTGCCAGCAGCCAAGATGGGACAGATCCTCTTGATTCACCCCTCAACTTT
CASSQDGTDPLDSPLNF
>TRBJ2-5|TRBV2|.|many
TGTGCCAGCAGTGGAGAGACCCAGTACTTC
CASSGETQYF
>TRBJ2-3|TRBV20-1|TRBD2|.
TGCAGTGCCCCTAGCGGGGGCAGCACAGATACGCAGTATTTT
CSAPSGGSTDTQYF
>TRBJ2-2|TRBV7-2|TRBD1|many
TGTGCCAGCAGCCCACAGGGGGGCACCGGGGAGCTGTTTTTT
CASSPQGGTGELFF
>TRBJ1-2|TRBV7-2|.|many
TGTGCCAGCAGCAGGGATTTAGCCGGCTATGGCTACACCTTC
CASSRDLAGYGYTF
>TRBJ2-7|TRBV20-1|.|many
TGCAGTGCTGCTCCGACATTGCCCCCTTACGAGCAGTACTTC
CSAAPTLPPYEQYF
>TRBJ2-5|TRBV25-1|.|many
TGTGCCAGCAGTGACCCCACGGTCCCGGGAGAGAGGGAGACCCAGTACTTC
CASSDPTVPGERETQYF
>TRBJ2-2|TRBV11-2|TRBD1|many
TGTGCCAGCAGCGCCGGGACAGGGACCGGGGAGCTGTTTTTT
CASSAGTGTGELFF
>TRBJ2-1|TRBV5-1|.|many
TGCGCCAGCAGAATACTTGGAGGTGACAATGAGCAGTTCTTC
CASRILGGDNEQFF